This TCR beta chain came from a study of blood T cells in healthy people across ages. Sample-barcoded 5' priming and a J-beta primer mix drove a second PCR of about 6 to 12 cycles. Every molecule of cDNA carried a tag from a template-switch adaptor with 12 random nucleotides. MiXCR, run by TCRdb on the 5' RACE reads, gives a single entry per CDR3 protein. The table records 650,000 to 900,000 distinct CDR3 sequences, 62% of them present only once. Germline CDR1 is SSHAT and CDR2 is FNYEAQ (reference sequence). There are 16 residues in the CDR3. V shed 1 base, J shed 4 bases, and the junction held 4 bases outside the gene matches. The draw of peripheral blood yielded around 10 milliliters from each donor. Overall study findings and caveats: A strong correlation was found between TCR beta diversity and the percentage of naive T cells. The fall in TCR beta diversity per million T cells was roughly linear with age.

Details on this clonotype: What it binds is unknown.

The TCR originated in a man aged 30 to 45 in good health. V is TRBV7-7 and J is TRBJ2-5; TRBD1 aligns across 12 bases. Sequencing was carried out using blood. CDR3 bases: TGTGCCAGCAGCTTAGGTGGGACAGGGGGCGCAGAGACCCAGTACTTC. Its protein product is CASSLGGTGGAETQYF.